This entry lists 22 T cell receptor beta chains sequenced from one sample in a study of cytomegalovirus exposure and HLA in healthy donors. PCR amplification relied on 60 Vbeta primers (plus 13 Jbeta primers). Sequencing was performed with immunoSEQ multiplex PCR; in TCRdb, only in-frame clones are kept and a portion is missing. Among about 94,000 clones listed, 7.5% to 8.5% were seen once. The source material was PBMCs. The source of these receptors is a man in his fifties in good health and CMV-seronegative.

This clone appeared a few times. The V call is TRBV5-3, the J call TRBJ2-7; TRBD2 is a possible D gene (6 bases). TRBV5-3 is marked as an open reading frame, function uncertain. Trimming stripped 0 bases from V and 3 bases from J, with 34 bases between. CDR3 length: 22 amino acids. CDR3 sequence (DNA): TGTGCCAGAAGCTTGGCTGACCAGTTTCAGGCTAGCGCTGACCGTAAAAGCTACGAGCAGTACTTC. It encodes CARSLADQFQASADRKSYEQYF.

This clone came up a few times. The chain joins TRBV10-3 to TRBJ2-6, with TRBD1 matching over 8 bases. This CDR3 has 17 amino acids. In germline, CDR1 is ENHRY, CDR2 SYGVKD. Trimming removed 0 bases from V and 1 base from J; junction bases left unmatched: 2. The CDR3 DNA sequence: TGTGCCATCAGTGAGTCTCGACAGGGGTCTGGGGCCAACGTCCTGACTTTC. This translates into CAISESRQGSGANVLTF.

Regarding this clone: This sample includes further DNA sequences coding for the same CDR3. The CDR3 DNA reads TGTGCCTGGACGACACGGGGGGTCAGCTCCTACGAGCAGTACTTC. Translated, it gives CAWTTRGVSSYEQYF. The chain recombines TRBV30 with TRBJ2-7, with TRBD2 matching over 7 bases. After removal of 4 bases from V and 0 bases from J, the junction contained 9 bases not matched to a gene. CDR3 length equals 15 residues. Germline V CDR1 and CDR2: GTSNPN, SVGIG (reference sequence). Full variable domain (outside the CDR3, taken from reference TRBV30 and TRBJ2-7): SQTIHQWPATLVQPVGSPLSLECTVEGTSNPNLYWYRQAAGRGLQLLFYSVGIGQISSEVPQNLSASRPQDRQFILSSKKLLLSDSGFYLCAWTTRGVSSYEQYFGPGTRLTVT.

This clone turned up a few times. The chain recombines TRBV29-1 with TRBJ2-3; 7 bases align to TRBD2. V lost 8 bases and J lost 6; bases outside the gene matches: 11. The length of the CDR3 is 13 residues. Germline values: CDR1 SQVTM, CDR2 ANQGSEA. Written as DNA, the CDR3 is TGCAGCCCTTCTCGACTGGGGGGGGATACGCAGTATTTT. Translating gives CSPSRLGGDTQYF.

V is TRBV4-2 and J is TRBJ2-1, with TRBD2 matching over 12 bases. Looked up from germline, CDR1 is LGHNA and CDR2 is YNFKEQ. CDR3 size: 20 residues. After removal of 0 bases from V and 3 bases from J, the junction contained 12 bases not matched to a gene. CDR3 protein: CASSQDPWGGLAGIYNEQFF. CDR3 in DNA: TGTGCCAGCAGCCAAGATCCATGGGGAGGACTAGCGGGAATCTACAATGAGCAGTTCTTC.

The V gene is TRBV25-1, the J gene TRBJ2-2, with 11 bases aligning to TRBD2. The CDR3 loop spans 17 amino acids. Germline CDR1 is MGHDK and CDR2 is SYGVNS. V gave up 6 bases and J gave up 4 bases; unmatched junction bases: 10. CDR3 in amino acids: CASSSGTSGLGTGELFF. The CDR3 coding sequence is TGTGCCAGCAGCTCCGGGACTAGCGGTTTAGGCACCGGGGAGCTGTTTTTT.

At least ten counts were recorded for this clone. This chain connects TRBV30 to TRBJ1-5; 7 nucleotides align to TRBD1. The CDR3 loop spans 15 amino acids. Trimming at V came to 2 bases and at J to 0 bases, leaving 4 bases not matched to a gene. Germline CDR1 GTSNPN, CDR2 SVGIG (reference sequence). For the CDR3, the DNA is TGTGCCTGGAGTACGGGACAGAGTAGCAATCAGCCCCAGCATTTT. This gives the protein CAWSTGQSSNQPQHF.

The chain uses TRBV6-5 and TRBJ2-7; D gene ambiguous. The CDR3 totals 13 residues. Germline V gene data show CDR1 as MNHEY and CDR2 as SVGAGI. Between the trimmed V and J ends, which lost 0 bases and 11 bases, there was a span of 14 bases. CDR3 protein: CASSYSATQIEYF. Here the CDR3 DNA reads TGTGCCAGCAGTTACTCGGCCACCCAAATCGAGTACTTC.

This clone was detected a few times. The chain joins TRBV11-3 to TRBJ2-2; D perhaps matches TRBD2 (5 bases). Germline CDR1 and CDR2: SGHNT and YENEEA. The V end was cut by 5 bases, the J end by 1 base, with 14 bases between. The CDR3 has 16 amino acids. This CDR3 is CASSPLGGRNTGELFF. Here the CDR3 DNA reads TGTGCCAGCAGCCCACTAGGTGGGAGGAACACCGGGGAGCTGTTTTTT.

This clone was counted between two and nine times. The CDR3 loop is CASTPVRDNTEAFF. CDR3 DNA sequence: TGTGCCAGCACCCCCGTGAGGGATAACACTGAAGCTTTCTTT. The rearrangement links TRBV28 to TRBJ1-1; D uncertain. Trimming pared 7 bases from V and 2 bases from J, leaving 14 bases between. This CDR3 is 14 amino acids long. CDR1 and CDR2 (germline): MDHEN, SYDVKM.

Only a few counts were recorded for this clone. This rearrangement joins TRBV9 to TRBJ1-4; no definite D call. Deletions cut 0 bases from V and 7 bases from J, with 10 bases between. From germline, CDR1 is SGDLS and CDR2 YYNGEE. CDR3 size: 14 residues. The CDR3 reads CASSVDRTGEKLFF. In DNA form, the CDR3 reads TGTGCCAGCAGCGTAGACCGAACCGGTGAAAAACTGTTTTTT.

The sample holds a few counts of this clone. V is TRBV2 and J is TRBJ1-4; 8 positions match TRBD1. Trimming took 9 bases from V and 5 from J; bases not matched to a gene: 5. Per germline, CDR1 SNHLY and CDR2 FYNNEI. The CDR3 totals 13 residues. The CDR3 bases are TGTGCCAGTCTGGGACAGGTCAATGAAAAACTGTTTTTT. It codes for CASLGQVNEKLFF.

The chain couples TRBV20-1 to TRBJ1-3; no clear D gene. The V end was cut by 6 bases, the J end by 4 bases, with 7 bases between. Germline CDR1 DFQATT, CDR2 SNEGSKA (reference sequence). The CDR3 loop spans 11 amino acids. The CDR3 sequence is CSARAGNTIYF. Written as DNA, the CDR3 is TGCAGTGCCCGAGCCGGAAACACCATATATTTT.

The chain links TRBV10-1 to TRBJ2-5; no firm D call. The tail of the sequence fits TRBJ2-7 better, so the J call may be wrong. The germline CDR1 and CDR2 sequences are WNHNN and SYGVQD (reference sequence). The CDR3 length is 10 residues. Here the CDR3 reads CASSQNEQYF. CDR3 DNA sequence: TGCGCCAGCAGTCAAAACGAGCAGTACTTC.

This clone was observed a handful of times. The chain is built from TRBV28 and TRBJ2-1; the match to TRBD2 covers 9 bases. The CDR3 contains 17 residues. The V gene's germline CDR1 is MDHEN and CDR2 SYDVKM. With 7 bases clipped from V and 7 bases from J, the junction kept 17 bases outside the gene matches. The CDR3 DNA follows: TGTGCCAGCAATTCTTTTACTCGGGGCGGGAGGGCTAATGAGCAGTTCTTC. It is translated as CASNSFTRGGRANEQFF.

V is TRBV14 and J is TRBJ2-7; TRBD2 agrees at 10 bases. The germline gives CDR1 SGHDN, CDR2 FVKESK. There are 15 residues in the CDR3. J lost 5 bases, V lost 1 base, and 5 bases had no gene match. DNA for the CDR3: TGTGCCAGCAGCCAAGGAAGTAGCGGGAGGAACGAGCAGTACTTC. Its protein product is CASSQGSSGRNEQYF.

The genes are TRBV7-9 and TRBJ1-3; D is unresolved. From germline, CDR1 is SEHNR and CDR2 FQNEAQ (reference sequence). CDR3 length: 16 amino acids. V dropped 0 bases and J dropped 0 bases, with 9 bases sitting between them. This chain's CDR3 is CASSLAGQSSGNTIYF. CDR3 bases: TGTGCCAGCAGCTTAGCTGGGCAGAGCTCTGGAAACACCATATATTTT.

The genes are TRBV28 and TRBJ1-2, with D unclear. The CDR3 totals 13 residues. Germline V gives CDR1 MDHEN, CDR2 SYDVKM. Trimming shortened V by 6 bases and J by 4 bases, and 12 bases separated the two germline ends. This CDR3 is CASSPRGSYGYTF. The CDR3 DNA is TGTGCCAGCAGCCCCCGAGGCTCCTATGGCTACACCTTC.

This clone showed up just a few times. CDR3 DNA sequence: TGCGCCAGCAGCTCCCGCCCCGGGGATAAGGTGATGGTGTTTTTT. This gives the protein CASSSRPGDKVMVFF. V usage is TRBV5-1 and J usage is TRBJ2-2, with D possibly matching TRBD2 (5 bases). Trimming stripped 3 bases from V and 15 bases from J, with 24 bases between. Germline V gene lookup returns CDR1 SGHRS and CDR2 YFSETQ. This CDR3 has 15 residues.

This clone appeared a few times. V gene TRBV28 combines with J gene TRBJ1-1; unclear D gene. The CDR3 covers 12 residues. Trimming removed 7 bases from V and 3 bases from J, with 9 bases in between. Germline CDR1 reads MDHEN; CDR2 reads SYDVKM. The CDR3 spells CASKTEYTEAFF. CDR3 nucleotide sequence: TGTGCCAGCAAAACAGAGTACACTGAAGCTTTCTTT.

In this sample, this clone turned up a few times. The chain carries TRBV5-6 and TRBJ2-3; D is perhaps TRBD1 (5 bases). V was pared by 0 bases and J by 1 base, with 9 bases between. CDR1 and CDR2 (germline): SGHDT, YYEEEE. CDR3 length equals 15 residues. The CDR3 nucleotides are TGTGCCAGCAGCTTGGGGACATACGGCACAGATACGCAGTATTTT. Residues: CASSLGTYGTDTQYF.

The chain employs TRBV7-3 and TRBJ2-5, with a possible D match to TRBD2 (7 bases). V was clipped by 3 bases and J by 4 bases, with 15 bases between them. Germline V CDR1 and CDR2: SGHTA, FQGTGA. This CDR3 has 15 amino acids. CDR3 nucleotides: TGTGCCAGCAGCTTGTTGGGGGGGGCCGGAGAGACCCAGTACTTC. Translation: CASSLLGGAGETQYF.